The entry below describes one T cell receptor beta chain. This sample was taken from a study of T cells in Graves' hyperthyroidism and ophthalmopathy. The germline V gene has CDR1 SGHTA and CDR2 FQGNSA. Trimming took off 5 bases at V and 9 bases at J, with 26 bases between the two ends. There are 16 residues in the CDR3. Authors of the study amplified TCR beta CDR3 regions from RNA transcripts. TCR CDR3 regions were first amplified by RT-PCR with HTBI primers. TCRdb re-called the multiplex PCR reads through MiXCR, storing one row per CDR3 protein. The table has 600,000 to 700,000 distinct CDR3 sequences, about 45% seen once; the top ten hold roughly 6.5%.

The sample consisted of peripheral blood or thyroid tissue (not recorded which). The receptor was isolated from an adult man with Graves' disease, either hyperthyroidism or ophthalmopathy (not recorded which). V and J are TRBV7-2 and TRBJ2-7; weak D call: TRBD2 (7 bases). The CDR3 nucleotides read TGTGCCAGCAGCGTACTGACCGGGGGGCCCCTGGTCGGGCAGTACTTC. Protein: CASSVLTGGPLVGQYF.